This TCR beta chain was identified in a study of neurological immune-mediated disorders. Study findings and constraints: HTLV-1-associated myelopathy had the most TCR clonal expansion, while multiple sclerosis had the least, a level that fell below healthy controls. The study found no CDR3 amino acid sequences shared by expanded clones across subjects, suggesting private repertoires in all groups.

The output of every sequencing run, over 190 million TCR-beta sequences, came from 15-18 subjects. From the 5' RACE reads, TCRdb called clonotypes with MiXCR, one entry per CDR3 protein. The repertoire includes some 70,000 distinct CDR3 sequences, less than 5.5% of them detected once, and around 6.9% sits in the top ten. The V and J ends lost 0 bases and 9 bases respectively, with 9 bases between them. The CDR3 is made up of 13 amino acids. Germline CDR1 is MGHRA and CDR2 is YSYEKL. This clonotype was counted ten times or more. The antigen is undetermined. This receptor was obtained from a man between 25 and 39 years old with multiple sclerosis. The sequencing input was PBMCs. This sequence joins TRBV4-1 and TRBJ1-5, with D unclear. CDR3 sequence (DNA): TGCGCCAGCAGCCAAGATCGGGGTCGGCCCCAGCATTTT. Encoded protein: CASSQDRGRPQHF.